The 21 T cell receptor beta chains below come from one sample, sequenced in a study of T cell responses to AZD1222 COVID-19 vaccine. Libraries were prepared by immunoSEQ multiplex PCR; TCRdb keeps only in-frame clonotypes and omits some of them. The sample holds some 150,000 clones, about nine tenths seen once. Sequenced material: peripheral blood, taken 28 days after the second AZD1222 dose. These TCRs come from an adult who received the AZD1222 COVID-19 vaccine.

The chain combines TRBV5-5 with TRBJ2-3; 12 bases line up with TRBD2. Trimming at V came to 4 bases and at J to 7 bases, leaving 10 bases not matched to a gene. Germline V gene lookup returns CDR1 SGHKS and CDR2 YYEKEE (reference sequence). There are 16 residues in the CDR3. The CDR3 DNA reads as TGTGCCAGCAGCCCGGGCCCTAGCGGGAGGGTATATACGCAGTATTTT. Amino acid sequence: CASSPGPSGRVYTQYF.

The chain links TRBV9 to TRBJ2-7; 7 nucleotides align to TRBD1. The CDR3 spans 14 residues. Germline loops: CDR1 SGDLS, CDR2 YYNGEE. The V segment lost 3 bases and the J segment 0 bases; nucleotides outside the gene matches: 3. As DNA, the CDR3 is TGTGCCAGCAGCGCAAGGGACAGCTCCTACGAGCAGTACTTC. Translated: CASSARDSSYEQYF.

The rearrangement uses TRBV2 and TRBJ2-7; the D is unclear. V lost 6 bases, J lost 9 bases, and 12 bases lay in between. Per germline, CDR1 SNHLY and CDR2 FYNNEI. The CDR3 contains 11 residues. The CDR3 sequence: CASRAEMGQYF. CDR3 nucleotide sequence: TGTGCCAGCAGGGCTGAGATGGGGCAGTACTTC.

CDR3 nucleotides: TGTGCCCCCCGCGGAATCTATGGCTACACCTTC. It is translated as CAPRGIYGYTF. This rearrangement joins TRBV10-3 to TRBJ1-2; D unresolved. The V end lost 11 bases, the J end lost 4 bases, and 11 bases lay between the germline ends. The germline V gene encodes CDR1 ENHRY and CDR2 SYGVKD. This CDR3 region has 11 residues.

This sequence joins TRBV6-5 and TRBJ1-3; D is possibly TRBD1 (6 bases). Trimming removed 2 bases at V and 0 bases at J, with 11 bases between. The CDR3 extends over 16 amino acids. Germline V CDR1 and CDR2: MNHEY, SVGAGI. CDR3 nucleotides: TGTGCCAGCAGTTACAAGGGGGGGGCCTCTGGAAACACCATATATTTT. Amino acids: CASSYKGGASGNTIYF.

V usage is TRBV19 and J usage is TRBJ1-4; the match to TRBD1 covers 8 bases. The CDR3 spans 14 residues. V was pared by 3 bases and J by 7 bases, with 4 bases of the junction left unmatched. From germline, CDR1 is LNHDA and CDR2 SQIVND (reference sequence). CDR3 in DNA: TGTGCCAGTAGTATGGTTGACAGGGGTGAAAAACTGTTTTTT. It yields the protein CASSMVDRGEKLFF. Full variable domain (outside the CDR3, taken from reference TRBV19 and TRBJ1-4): DGGITQSPKYLFRKEGQNVTLSCEQNLNHDAMYWYRQDPGQGLRLIYYSQIVNDFQKGDIAEGYSVSREKKESFPLTVTSAQKNPTAFYLCASSMVDRGEKLFFGSGTQLSVL.

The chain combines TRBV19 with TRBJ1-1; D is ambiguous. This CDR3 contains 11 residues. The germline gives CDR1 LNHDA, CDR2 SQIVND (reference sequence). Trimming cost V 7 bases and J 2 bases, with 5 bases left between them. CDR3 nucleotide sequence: TGTGCCAGTAAGGGCAACACTGAAGCTTTCTTT. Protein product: CASKGNTEAFF.

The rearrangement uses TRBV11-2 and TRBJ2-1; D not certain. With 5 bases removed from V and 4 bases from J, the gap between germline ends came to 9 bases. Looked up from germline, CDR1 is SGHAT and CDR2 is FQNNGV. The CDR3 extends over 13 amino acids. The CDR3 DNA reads TGTGCCAGCAGCGCCGGACCATACAATGAGCAGTTCTTC. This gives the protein CASSAGPYNEQFF.

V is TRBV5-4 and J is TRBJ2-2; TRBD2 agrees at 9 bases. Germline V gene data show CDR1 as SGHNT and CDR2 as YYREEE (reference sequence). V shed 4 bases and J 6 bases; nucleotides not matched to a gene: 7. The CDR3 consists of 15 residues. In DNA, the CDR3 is TGTGCCAGCAGCAGACTAGCGGAGTGGCCCGGGGAGCTGTTTTTT. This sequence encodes CASSRLAEWPGELFF. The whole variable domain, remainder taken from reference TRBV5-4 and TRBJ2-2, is ETGVTQSPTHLIKTRGQQVTLRCSSQSGHNTVSWYQQALGQGPQFIFQYYREEENGRGNFPPRFSGLQFPNYSSELNVNALELDDSALYLCASSRLAEWPGELFFGEGSRLTVL.

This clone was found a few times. CDR3 nucleotides: TGTGCCATCAGTTCCGGGACTAGCGGGGGGGCTGAGCAGTTCTTC. This encodes CAISSGTSGGAEQFF. This sequence joins TRBV10-3 and TRBJ2-1; 16 bases fit TRBD2. Germline CDR1 is ENHRY and CDR2 is SYGVKD. V shed 5 bases and J 9 bases; nucleotides not matched to a gene: 4. The CDR3 is 15 residues long.

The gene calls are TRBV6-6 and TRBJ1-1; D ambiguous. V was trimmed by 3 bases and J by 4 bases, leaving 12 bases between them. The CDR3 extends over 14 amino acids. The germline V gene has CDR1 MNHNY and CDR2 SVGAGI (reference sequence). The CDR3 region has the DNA TGTGCCAGCAGTTATGGGGATCCCGGCACTGAAGCTTTCTTT. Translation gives CASSYGDPGTEAFF.

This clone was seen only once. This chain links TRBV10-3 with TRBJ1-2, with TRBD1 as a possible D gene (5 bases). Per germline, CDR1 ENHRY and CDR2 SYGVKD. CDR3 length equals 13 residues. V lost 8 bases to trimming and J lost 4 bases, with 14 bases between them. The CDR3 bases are TGTGCCATCGGCCGGGGGAGTGGCTATGGCTACACCTTC. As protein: CAIGRGSGYGYTF.

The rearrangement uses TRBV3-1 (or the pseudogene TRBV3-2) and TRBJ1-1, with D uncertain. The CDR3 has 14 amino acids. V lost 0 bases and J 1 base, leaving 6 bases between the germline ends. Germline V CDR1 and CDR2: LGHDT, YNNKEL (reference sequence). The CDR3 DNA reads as TGTGCCAGCAGCCAAGATGATCGGAACACTGAAGCTTTCTTT. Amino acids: CASSQDDRNTEAFF.

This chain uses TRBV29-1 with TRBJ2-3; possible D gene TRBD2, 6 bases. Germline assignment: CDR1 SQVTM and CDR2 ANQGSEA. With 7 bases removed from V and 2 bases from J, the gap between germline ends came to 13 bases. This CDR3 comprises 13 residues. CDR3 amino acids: CSGLRDSTDTQYF. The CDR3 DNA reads TGCAGCGGCCTGAGGGACTCCACAGATACGCAGTATTTT.

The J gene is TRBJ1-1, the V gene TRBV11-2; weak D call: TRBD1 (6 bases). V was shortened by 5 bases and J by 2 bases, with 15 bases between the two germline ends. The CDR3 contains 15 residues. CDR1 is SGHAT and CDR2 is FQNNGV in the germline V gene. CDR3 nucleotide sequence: TGTGCCAGCAGCCCTCGAAGAGGGACAAACACTGAAGCTTTCTTT. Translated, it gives CASSPRRGTNTEAFF.

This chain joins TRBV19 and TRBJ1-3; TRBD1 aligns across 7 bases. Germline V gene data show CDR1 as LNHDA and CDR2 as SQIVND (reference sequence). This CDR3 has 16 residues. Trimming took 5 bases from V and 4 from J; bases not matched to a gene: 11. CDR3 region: CASSPDRASRGNTIYF. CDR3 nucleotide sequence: TGTGCCAGTAGTCCCGACAGGGCGTCGAGAGGAAACACCATATATTTT.

The CDR3 region has the DNA TGCGCCAGCAGCTGGGGACAGGGTCAAGGAAAACTGTTTTTT. Protein sequence: CASSWGQGQGKLFF. This chain links TRBV5-1 with TRBJ1-4, with TRBD1 matching over 9 bases. J gave up 10 bases and V 3 bases, and 7 bases lay outside the gene matches. The CDR3 runs 14 residues. Germline V lookup: CDR1 SGHRS, CDR2 YFSETQ.

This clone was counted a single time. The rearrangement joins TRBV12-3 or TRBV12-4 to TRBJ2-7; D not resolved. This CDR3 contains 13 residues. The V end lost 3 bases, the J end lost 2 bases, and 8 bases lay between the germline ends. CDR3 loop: CASSFDVPYEQYF. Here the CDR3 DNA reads TGTGCCAGCAGTTTCGACGTTCCCTACGAGCAGTACTTC.

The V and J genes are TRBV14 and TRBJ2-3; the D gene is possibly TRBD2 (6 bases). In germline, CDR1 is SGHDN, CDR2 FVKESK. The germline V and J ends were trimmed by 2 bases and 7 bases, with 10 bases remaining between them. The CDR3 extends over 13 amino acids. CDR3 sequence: CASSQPGTYTQYF. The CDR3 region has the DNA TGTGCCAGCAGCCAACCCGGGACTTATACGCAGTATTTT.

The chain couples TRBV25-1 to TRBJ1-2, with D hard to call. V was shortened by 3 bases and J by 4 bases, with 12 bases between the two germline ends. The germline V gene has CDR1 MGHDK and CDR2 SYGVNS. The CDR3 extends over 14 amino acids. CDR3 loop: CASSEAGLSYGYTF. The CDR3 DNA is TGTGCCAGCAGTGAGGCAGGACTCTCCTATGGCTACACCTTC.

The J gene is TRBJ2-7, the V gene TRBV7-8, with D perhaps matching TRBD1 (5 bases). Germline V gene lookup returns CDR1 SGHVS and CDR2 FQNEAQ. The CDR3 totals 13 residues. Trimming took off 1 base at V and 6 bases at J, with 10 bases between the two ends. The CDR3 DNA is TGTGCCAGCAGCTTAGACAGGACGGGCGAGCAGTACTTC. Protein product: CASSLDRTGEQYF.